Each of the 30 T cell receptor beta chains below was sequenced from the same sample in a study of blood T cell repertoires in COVID-19. This table comes from immunoSEQ multiplex PCR, and its TCRdb copy is limited to in-frame clones, with some not included. This table has about 240,000 clones, roughly 90% appearing once. The sequenced sample was peripheral blood. The receptor source for this set is a man aged 60-69 years with acute or convalescent COVID-19.

CDR3 coding DNA: TGTGCCAGCAGCGTGGGACTCCTCGACGCCTACGAGCAGTACTTC. Amino acids: CASSVGLLDAYEQYF. The gene calls are TRBV9 and TRBJ2-7; tentative D call: TRBD2 (6 bases). CDR3 length: 15 residues. Trimming pared 2 bases from V and 2 bases from J, leaving 14 bases between. Germline CDR1 and CDR2: SGDLS and YYNGEE.

This clone was counted once. V is TRBV27 and J is TRBJ2-7, with TRBD1 matching 10 bases. Unmatched junction bases numbered 15, after V lost 6 bases and J lost 7 bases. Germline values: CDR1 MNHEY, CDR2 SMNVEV (reference sequence). The CDR3 extends over 16 amino acids. The CDR3: CASSPSNRDRGWEQYF. As DNA, the CDR3 is TGTGCCAGCAGCCCCAGTAACCGGGACAGGGGATGGGAGCAGTACTTC.

The chain is built from TRBV4-3 and TRBJ2-2; 7 bases agree with TRBD1. The length of the CDR3 is 15 residues. Germline lookup yields CDR1 LGHNA and CDR2 YSLEER. V dropped 5 bases and J dropped 4; count of bases not matched to a gene: 7. The CDR3 reads CASSRGTERTGELFF. For the CDR3, the DNA is TGCGCCAGCAGCAGGGGGACAGAGCGCACCGGGGAGCTGTTTTTT.

The chain links TRBV5-1 to TRBJ1-2; tentatively, D is TRBD1 (6 bases). Germline V gives CDR1 SGHRS, CDR2 YFSETQ. Trimming pared 3 bases from V and 6 bases from J, leaving 15 bases between. The CDR3 is made up of 14 amino acids. As DNA, the CDR3 is TGCGCCAGCAGCTGGCTTGAGACAGGAGATGGCTACACCTTC. This translates into CASSWLETGDGYTF.

The chain has TRBV29-1 and TRBJ1-5, with no clear D. There are 13 residues in the CDR3. Germline V CDR1 and CDR2: SQVTM, ANQGSEA. The V gene lost 0 bases and the J gene lost 5 bases, with 8 bases spanning the gap. CDR3 region: CSVEEGRDQPQHF. The CDR3 coding sequence is TGCAGCGTTGAAGAGGGGAGGGATCAGCCCCAGCATTTT.

The genes are TRBV4-3 and TRBJ2-1, with 14 bases identical to TRBD2. With V trimmed by 3 bases and J by 3 bases, 1 base remained unmatched. There are 16 residues in the CDR3. Germline values: CDR1 LGHNA, CDR2 YSLEER. Written as DNA, the CDR3 is TGCGCCAGCAGCCAGGGACTAGCGGGAGTCTACAATGAGCAGTTCTTC. Its translation: CASSQGLAGVYNEQFF.

The V and J genes are TRBV5-1 and TRBJ2-7; D is uncertain. Germline assignment: CDR1 SGHRS and CDR2 YFSETQ. This CDR3 is built from 14 residues. V lost 0 bases and J 0 bases, leaving 7 bases between the germline ends. In nucleotides, the CDR3 is TGCGCCAGCAGCTTGGATCTTAGCTCCTACGAGCAGTACTTC. Residues: CASSLDLSSYEQYF. The complete variable domain, with remaining parts taken from reference TRBV5-1 and TRBJ2-7, reads KAGVTQTPRYLIKTRGQQVTLSCSPISGHRSVSWYQQTPGQGLQFLFEYFSETQRNKGNFPGRFSGRQFSNSRSEMNVSTLELGDSALYLCASSLDLSSYEQYFGPGTRLTVT.

V is TRBV7-2 and J is TRBJ2-1; the match to TRBD2 covers 7 bases. CDR1 and CDR2 (germline): SGHTA, FQGNSA. The V and J ends lost 5 bases and 5 bases, in that order; junction bases with no gene match: 3. The CDR3 loop spans 13 amino acids. The CDR3 sequence is CASSVLADNEQFF. The DNA of the CDR3 is TGTGCCAGCAGCGTGCTAGCGGACAATGAGCAGTTCTTC. The variable domain in full, with the rest retrieved from reference TRBV7-2 and TRBJ2-1, is GAGVSQSPSNKVTEKGKDVELRCDPISGHTALYWYRQSLGQGLEFLIYFQGNSAPDKSGLPSDRFSAERTGGSVSTLTIQRTQQEDSAVYLCASSVLADNEQFFGPGTRLTVL.

The J gene is TRBJ2-3, the V gene TRBV7-3, with a weak D call TRBD2 (6 bases). Germline V gene lookup returns CDR1 SGHTA and CDR2 FQGTGA. The CDR3 covers 14 residues. The V end lost 5 bases, the J end lost 6 bases, and 15 bases lay between the germline ends. CDR3 in amino acids: CASSLGPAGDTQYF. CDR3 in DNA: TGTGCCAGCAGCCTAGGACCCGCGGGGGATACGCAGTATTTT.

This chain links TRBV6-2 or TRBV6-3 with TRBJ2-1; D gene ambiguous. Trimming took off 5 bases at V and 5 bases at J, with 4 bases between the two ends. The CDR3 has 11 amino acids. Germline V CDR1 and CDR2: MNHEY, SVGEGT. The CDR3 is CASSRDNEQFF. Written as DNA, the CDR3 is TGTGCCAGCAGTCGGGACAATGAGCAGTTCTTC.

The chain employs TRBV7-3 and TRBJ2-5, with D possibly TRBD2 on 5 matching bases. CDR3 length equals 15 residues. The germline V gene has CDR1 SGHTA and CDR2 FQGTGA. Trimming left V 3 bases short and J 5 bases short, with 16 bases between. CDR3 DNA sequence: TGTGCCAGCAGCTTTCCCGGGGTGGAGGATGAGACCCAGTACTTC. Translating gives CASSFPGVEDETQYF.

The chain employs TRBV15 and TRBJ1-5; unclear D gene. The ends were cut back, 4 bases at V and 4 bases at J, with 5 bases in the middle. The CDR3 length is 12 residues. CDR1 is LNHNV, CDR2 YYDKDF, per germline (reference sequence). CDR3 sequence reads: CATSNRNQPQHF. CDR3 DNA: TGTGCCACCAGCAACAGAAATCAGCCCCAGCATTTT.

A few counts support this clone. The chain combines TRBV9 with TRBJ2-2, with 14 positions matching TRBD2. Germline V gene lookup returns CDR1 SGDLS and CDR2 YYNGEE. V dropped 4 bases and J dropped 5; count of bases not matched to a gene: 4. The CDR3 spans 16 residues. CDR3 DNA: TGTGCCAGCAGCCTAAGGACTAGCGGGAGGACCGGGGAGCTGTTTTTT. Its protein is CASSLRTSGRTGELFF.

The V call is TRBV6-2 or TRBV6-3, the J call TRBJ1-5, with D possibly matching TRBD1 (6 bases). Germline CDR1 is MNHEY and CDR2 is SVGEGT. Trimming took 4 bases from V and 2 from J, leaving 12 bases between them. The CDR3 extends over 15 amino acids. In DNA form, the CDR3 reads TGTGCCAGCAGTTCCCAATACAGGGGCAATCAGCCCCAGCATTTT. It yields the protein CASSSQYRGNQPQHF.

The V and J genes are TRBV6-5 and TRBJ2-7; 10 positions agree with TRBD1. V was pared by 4 bases and J by 4 bases, with 4 bases of the junction left unmatched. CDR3 length: 14 amino acids. The germline V gene has CDR1 MNHEY and CDR2 SVGAGI. The CDR3 DNA reads as TGTGCCAGCAGTTCGACAGGGGGCGCGTACGAGCAGTACTTC. Protein: CASSSTGGAYEQYF.

The chain recombines TRBV7-2 with TRBJ2-1, with TRBD2 identical over 15 bases. Germline assignment: CDR1 SGHTA and CDR2 FQGNSA. The CDR3 has 19 residues. The trim removed 1 base at V and 2 bases at J, leaving 6 bases unmatched. The CDR3 nucleotides read TGTGCCAGCAGCTTAGAAGGGACTAGCGGGAGGAACACCTACAATGAGCAGTTCTTC. It encodes CASSLEGTSGRNTYNEQFF.

The genes are TRBV6-5 and TRBJ2-3; 7 bases map to TRBD1. CDR1 and CDR2 from the germline V gene are MNHEY and SVGAGI. Trimming cost V 4 bases and J 10 bases; bases outside gene matches: 11. The CDR3 is 14 residues long. CDR3 sequence (DNA): TGTGCCAGCAGTTCCGAACTTAGACAGGGCTCGCAGTATTTT. This gives the protein CASSSELRQGSQYF.

J is TRBJ2-7 and V is TRBV5-4; 7 bases match TRBD1. The germline V gene encodes CDR1 SGHNT and CDR2 YYREEE (reference sequence). The CDR3 runs to 15 residues. V trimming: 0 bases; J trimming: 4 bases; junction bases outside the gene matches: 7. DNA for the CDR3: TGTGCCAGCAGCTTGGGACAGGGAGAATGGTACGAGCAGTACTTC. Encoded protein: CASSLGQGEWYEQYF.

This chain uses TRBV19 with TRBJ2-7; D remains ambiguous. V was shortened by 6 bases and J by 1 base, with 10 bases between the two germline ends. The CDR3 consists of 13 residues. Germline-derived CDR1 and CDR2 are LNHDA and SQIVND (reference sequence). CDR3 DNA sequence: TGTGCCAGTAGCGCAGCGAGGTCCTACGAGCAGTACTTC. Residues: CASSAARSYEQYF. The full variable domain, with the rest looked up from reference TRBV19 and TRBJ2-7, is DGGITQSPKYLFRKEGQNVTLSCEQNLNHDAMYWYRQDPGQGLRLIYYSQIVNDFQKGDIAEGYSVSREKKESFPLTVTSAQKNPTAFYLCASSAARSYEQYFGPGTRLTVT.

The genes are TRBV2 and TRBJ2-2; TRBD1 agrees at 10 bases. Trimming removed 7 bases from V and 6 bases from J; junction bases left unmatched: 11. The V gene's germline CDR1 is SNHLY and CDR2 FYNNEI. The CDR3 has 16 amino acids. The CDR3 nucleotides are TGTGCCAGCACCCGAGCGAGGACAGGGGGGGCCGGGGAGCTGTTTTTT. Protein sequence: CASTRARTGGAGELFF. The complete variable domain, with remaining parts taken from reference TRBV2 and TRBJ2-2, reads EPEVTQTPSHQVTQMGQEVILRCVPISNHLYFYWYRQILGQKVEFLVSFYNNEISEKSEIFDDQFSVERPDGSNFTLKIRSTKLEDSAMYFCASTRARTGGAGELFFGEGSRLTVL.

The chain links TRBV7-6 to TRBJ2-5, with D perhaps matching TRBD2 (6 bases). The CDR3 extends over 14 amino acids. Germline V gene lookup returns CDR1 SGHVS and CDR2 FNYEAQ. Trimming cost V 3 bases and J 0 bases, with 8 bases left between them. The CDR3 DNA reads as TGTGCCAGCAGCTTCCCGGGGGACCAAGAGACCCAGTACTTC. The encoded protein is CASSFPGDQETQYF. The variable domain in full, with the rest retrieved from reference TRBV7-6 and TRBJ2-5, is GAGVSQSPRYKVTKRGQDVALRCDPISGHVSLYWYRQALGQGPEFLTYFNYEAQQDKSGLPNDRFSAERPEGSISTLTIQRTEQRDSAMYRCASSFPGDQETQYFGPGTRLLVL.

V usage is TRBV7-2 and J usage is TRBJ1-5, with 7 bases identical to TRBD1. Germline CDR1 is SGHTA and CDR2 is FQGNSA. The junction had 5 bases not matched to a gene; V was cut back by 5 bases and J by 4 bases. CDR3 length equals 14 residues. The CDR3 region is CASSQTGQNQPQHF. As DNA, the CDR3 is TGTGCCAGCAGCCAGACAGGGCAGAATCAGCCCCAGCATTTT.

The chain combines TRBV19 with TRBJ2-1, with 14 bases aligning to TRBD2. Germline V gives CDR1 LNHDA, CDR2 SQIVND (reference sequence). Trimming cost V 3 bases and J 7 bases; bases outside gene matches: 17. The CDR3 contains 20 residues. CDR3 nucleotides: TGTGCCAGTAGTATCTTTCGACTAGCGGGAGGGCGGACTACTGGAAATGAGCAGTTCTTC. It encodes CASSIFRLAGGRTTGNEQFF.

Here the CDR3 reads CASRNRQAHEQYF. The CDR3 DNA follows: TGTGCCAGCAGAAATAGACAGGCTCACGAGCAGTACTTC. The chain carries TRBV2 and TRBJ2-7, with D possibly matching TRBD1 (6 bases). The CDR3 is 13 amino acids. V was cut by 6 bases and J by 5 bases, with 14 bases left in between. Germline V lookup: CDR1 SNHLY, CDR2 FYNNEI.

This clone was detected only a few times. The chain has TRBV18 and TRBJ2-7, with D possibly TRBD2 on 5 matching bases. Germline CDR1 is KGHSH and CDR2 is LQKENI. The CDR3 extends over 15 amino acids. V lost 0 bases and J lost 2, with 11 bases in between. CDR3 DNA sequence: TGTGCCAGCTCACCACCAAAAGGAGGAGCCTACGAGCAGTACTTC. As protein: CASSPPKGGAYEQYF.

This chain links TRBV28 with TRBJ1-1, with 8 bases lining up with TRBD1. Germline values: CDR1 MDHEN, CDR2 SYDVKM. The CDR3 is 14 amino acids. V lost 7 bases and J lost 0; bases outside the gene matches: 4. The CDR3 nucleotides are TGTGCCAGCAAATACAGGGGGATGAACACTGAAGCTTTCTTT. This sequence encodes CASKYRGMNTEAFF.

V usage is TRBV2 and J usage is TRBJ2-7, with 8 bases identical to TRBD1. CDR3 size: 14 residues. After removal of 6 bases from V and 0 bases from J, the junction contained 4 bases not matched to a gene. Germline V CDR1 and CDR2: SNHLY, FYNNEI. The CDR3 DNA sequence: TGTGCCAGCAGGGGACAGGCCAGCTCCTACGAGCAGTACTTC. This translates into CASRGQASSYEQYF.

The genes are TRBV12-3 or TRBV12-4 and TRBJ1-1; maybe TRBD1 (5 bases). This CDR3 comprises 12 residues. V was pared by 6 bases and J by 9 bases, with 14 bases between. The CDR3 region has the DNA TGTGCCAGCAGGTCCTCGGGACTTCAAGCTTTCTTT. It translates to CASRSSGLQAFF.

The rearrangement joins TRBV19 to TRBJ1-2; unclear D gene. Trimming left V 8 bases short and J 2 bases short, with 9 bases between. Germline-derived CDR1 and CDR2 are LNHDA and SQIVND (reference sequence). The CDR3 is 12 amino acids. In DNA form, the CDR3 reads TGTGCCAGTCAAGACACAAACTATGGCTACACCTTC. Translated, it gives CASQDTNYGYTF.

The CDR3 loop reads CASSFASGETQYF. CDR3 DNA sequence: TGTGCCAGCAGCTTCGCTAGTGGGGAGACCCAGTACTTC. The V gene is TRBV5-4, the J gene TRBJ2-5; no firm D call. Trimming cost V 2 bases and J 5 bases, with 10 bases left between them. The CDR3 runs to 13 residues. Germline V gene lookup returns CDR1 SGHNT and CDR2 YYREEE (reference sequence).